One sample yielded the 29 T cell receptor beta chains listed below, sequenced in a study of cytomegalovirus exposure and HLA in healthy donors. 13 Jbeta primers and 60 Vbeta primers were used for the PCR. Some clones are missing from TCRdb's copy, which holds only in-frame ones; the method was immunoSEQ multiplex PCR. The sample lists more than 110,000 clones, just over 70% occurring once. Sequences were obtained from PBMCs. The receptors shown here come from a woman aged 30 to 39 in good health and CMV-seronegative.

This clone was observed a few times. V usage is TRBV5-1 and J usage is TRBJ2-3; tentatively, D is TRBD2 (5 bases). V was pared by 2 bases and J by 2 bases, with 12 bases between. CDR3 length: 15 amino acids. Germline CDR1 SGHRS, CDR2 YFSETQ. The CDR3 reads CASSFRLDYTDTQYF. The CDR3 DNA reads as TGCGCCAGCAGCTTTAGGCTAGACTACACAGATACGCAGTATTTT.

The rearrangement joins TRBV6-5 to TRBJ2-7; D perhaps matches TRBD2 (5 bases). V lost 5 bases, J lost 3 bases, and 11 bases lay in between. CDR3 size: 13 residues. Per germline, CDR1 MNHEY and CDR2 SVGAGI. CDR3 residues: CASSPPGVYEQYF. In DNA form, the CDR3 reads TGTGCCAGCAGTCCCCCCGGGGTCTACGAGCAGTACTTC.

This clone was detected a few times. CDR3 region: CASSFGGSHNEQFF. The CDR3 nucleotides read TGTGCCAGCAGTTTCGGGGGTTCCCACAATGAGCAGTTCTTC. The gene calls are TRBV28 and TRBJ2-1; D might be TRBD2 (6 bases). This CDR3 has 14 residues. The V gene's germline CDR1 is MDHEN and CDR2 SYDVKM. V lost 3 bases and J 5 bases, leaving 11 bases between the germline ends.

The V call is TRBV6-5, the J call TRBJ1-3; the match to TRBD1 covers 8 bases. This CDR3 is built from 16 residues. CDR1 is MNHEY and CDR2 is SVGAGI in the germline V gene. V trimming: 0 bases; J trimming: 4 bases; junction bases outside the gene matches: 5. Written as DNA, the CDR3 is TGTGCCAGCAGTTACTCCGGACAGGGCGACGGAAACACCATATATTTT. It translates to CASSYSGQGDGNTIYF.

The genes are TRBV6-4 and TRBJ2-3, with D possibly TRBD1 on 5 matching bases. The CDR3 length is 13 residues. Germline V gives CDR1 MRHNA, CDR2 SNTAGT. V shed 0 bases and J shed 6 bases, with 7 bases lying between them. The DNA of the CDR3 is TGTGCCAGCAGTGACTCATACAGGGATACGCAGTATTTT. The encoded protein is CASSDSYRDTQYF.

The sample holds one count of this clone. The V call is TRBV6-1, the J call TRBJ1-4; D may be TRBD1 (6 bases). Germline V gene lookup returns CDR1 MNHNS and CDR2 SASEGT. V gave up 0 bases and J gave up 7 bases, with 15 bases separating them. The length of the CDR3 is 16 residues. CDR3 sequence reads: CASSEAGNRAGEKLFF. Here the CDR3 DNA reads TGTGCCAGCAGTGAAGCGGGAAACAGGGCGGGTGAAAAACTGTTTTTT.

The chain has TRBV2 and TRBJ1-6; 11 bases are a match to TRBD1. The germline gives CDR1 SNHLY, CDR2 FYNNEI. The CDR3 spans 15 residues. V dropped 5 bases and J dropped 10; count of bases not matched to a gene: 7. The CDR3 reads CASSKRTGGKSPLHF. The CDR3 DNA is TGTGCCAGCAGTAAAAGGACAGGGGGCAAATCACCCCTCCACTTT.

The chain uses TRBV28 and TRBJ1-5; tentatively, D is TRBD1 (6 bases). Per germline, CDR1 MDHEN and CDR2 SYDVKM. The CDR3 is made up of 14 amino acids. Trimming took off 10 bases at V and 0 bases at J, with 13 bases between the two ends. The CDR3 spells CATRDTVSNQPQHF. CDR3 sequence (DNA): TGTGCCACCCGGGACACCGTTAGCAATCAGCCCCAGCATTTT.

Here the CDR3 reads CASSQAQLTGIFNSPLHF. The CDR3 DNA is TGCGCCAGCAGCCAAGCTCAACTGACAGGCATCTTTAATTCACCCCTCCACTTT. The chain uses TRBV4-1 and TRBJ1-6; tentative D call: TRBD1 (6 bases). In germline, CDR1 is MGHRA, CDR2 YSYEKL. The CDR3 is made up of 18 amino acids. V was shortened by 1 base and J by 6 bases, with 19 bases between the two germline ends.

The V and J genes are TRBV5-1 and TRBJ1-2, with 7 bases identical to TRBD1. This CDR3 region has 13 residues. The ends lost 2 bases at V and 7 bases at J; junction bases unmatched: 5. Germline loops: CDR1 SGHRS, CDR2 YFSETQ. The CDR3 nucleotides are TGCGCCAGCAGCTTCCGGGACAGAAGTGGCTACACCTTC. Its protein is CASSFRDRSGYTF.

The chain is built from TRBV4-2 and TRBJ1-2; D unclear. Germline V gene sequence: CDR1 LGHNA, CDR2 YNFKEQ. The CDR3 consists of 14 residues. V was pared by 3 bases and J by 6 bases, with 14 bases between. The CDR3 region is CASSQAGEGDGYTF. CDR3 nucleotides: TGTGCCAGCAGCCAGGCGGGAGAGGGTGATGGCTACACCTTC.

V and J are TRBV10-3 and TRBJ2-7, with a possible D match to TRBD2 (7 bases). This CDR3 spans 16 amino acids. The germline gives CDR1 ENHRY, CDR2 SYGVKD. With 0 bases removed from V and 1 base from J, the gap between germline ends came to 13 bases. The CDR3 is CAISESGGGLSYEQYV. Written as DNA, the CDR3 is TGTGCCATCAGTGAGTCGGGGGGGGGCTTGTCCTACGAGCAGTACGTC.

The chain recombines TRBV10-3 with TRBJ2-5, with D perhaps matching TRBD2 (5 bases). Trimming left V 7 bases short and J 5 bases short, with 8 bases between. Germline CDR1 and CDR2: ENHRY and SYGVKD. The CDR3 length is 11 residues. The CDR3 reads CAIMRDETQYF. The CDR3 region has the DNA TGTGCCATCATGAGGGATGAGACCCAGTACTTC.

The chain has TRBV13 and TRBJ2-4; perhaps TRBD2 as D (7 bases). This CDR3 is 15 amino acids long. CDR1 is PRHDT and CDR2 is FYEKMQ in the germline V gene (reference sequence). Trimming stripped 5 bases from V and 5 bases from J, with 16 bases between. CDR3 in amino acids: CASSIRGGRENIQYF. CDR3 DNA: TGTGCCAGCAGCATAAGGGGGGGACGGGAAAACATTCAGTACTTC.

This clone was seen a handful of times. The V gene is TRBV27, the J gene TRBJ2-3; TRBD2 matches at 8 bases. Germline CDR1 and CDR2: MNHEY and SMNVEV (reference sequence). With V trimmed by 4 bases and J by 0 bases, 12 bases remained unmatched. The CDR3 has 18 amino acids. Here the CDR3 DNA reads TGTGCCAGCAGTTCCCCAGGCCTCACGGGAGGGAGCACAGATACGCAGTATTTT. This translates into CASSSPGLTGGSTDTQYF.

This chain uses TRBV28 with TRBJ2-7; 8 nucleotides align to TRBD1. Germline V gene data show CDR1 as MDHEN and CDR2 as SYDVKM. The CDR3 sequence is 15 residues long. V shed 3 bases and J 2 bases; nucleotides not matched to a gene: 6. Here the CDR3 reads CASSFGQGRPYEQYF. The CDR3 DNA is TGTGCCAGCAGTTTCGGACAGGGTCGCCCCTACGAGCAGTACTTC.

The chain uses TRBV20-1 and TRBJ2-4, with TRBD1 identical over 8 bases. Germline V CDR1 and CDR2: DFQATT, SNEGSKA (reference sequence). This CDR3 contains 10 residues. The CDR3 sequence is CSGQANIQYF. In DNA, the CDR3 is TGCTCGGGACAGGCAAACATTCAGTACTTC.

This sequence joins TRBV11-2 and TRBJ2-7, with 8 bases that match TRBD1. The V segment lost 5 bases and the J segment 2 bases; nucleotides outside the gene matches: 8. Per the germline V gene, CDR1 is SGHAT and CDR2 is FQNNGV. CDR3 length equals 15 residues. CDR3 region: CASSTNRDRTYEQYF. CDR3 sequence (DNA): TGTGCCAGCAGCACCAACCGGGACAGGACCTACGAGCAGTACTTC.

The chain employs TRBV6-5 and TRBJ1-5; D is uncertain. The CDR3 spans 14 residues. CDR1 MNHEY and CDR2 SVGAGI come from the germline V gene. V dropped 5 bases and J dropped 5 bases, with 13 bases sitting between them. CDR3 in amino acids: CASSRRTRDQPQHF. CDR3 bases: TGTGCCAGCAGTCGGAGGACTCGTGATCAGCCCCAGCATTTT.

V and J are TRBV9 and TRBJ2-6; perhaps TRBD2 as D (6 bases). Trimming cost V 4 bases and J 4 bases, with 18 bases left between them. This CDR3 spans 17 amino acids. The germline V gene encodes CDR1 SGDLS and CDR2 YYNGEE. The CDR3 loop is CASSLDGGLGGANVLTF. The CDR3 DNA follows: TGTGCCAGCAGCCTTGATGGAGGGCTAGGAGGGGCCAACGTCCTGACTTTC.

This sequence joins TRBV5-4 and TRBJ2-1, with TRBD2 as a possible D gene (5 bases). The CDR3 is 15 residues long. The ends were cut back, 6 bases at V and 3 bases at J, with 16 bases in the middle. In germline, CDR1 is SGHNT, CDR2 YYREEE (reference sequence). CDR3 protein: CASTSGYRNYNEQFF. The CDR3 coding sequence is TGTGCCAGCACCTCGGGGTACCGGAACTACAATGAGCAGTTCTTC.

The chain uses TRBV6-5 and TRBJ1-2; D is perhaps TRBD1 (6 bases). Germline V gene data show CDR1 as MNHEY and CDR2 as SVGAGI. CDR3 size: 14 residues. The ends were cut back, 7 bases at V and 4 bases at J, with 16 bases in the middle. The CDR3 DNA is TGTGCCAGCACCCGTACGGACAGCGCCTATGGCTACACCTTC. Protein sequence: CASTRTDSAYGYTF.

There are a few counts of this clone. The chain is built from TRBV5-1 and TRBJ2-1; D is possibly TRBD1 (6 bases). The CDR3 has 16 residues. V was clipped by 3 bases and J by 0 bases, with 13 bases between them. Germline V gene sequence: CDR1 SGHRS, CDR2 YFSETQ. In DNA, the CDR3 is TGCGCCAGCAGCTGGGGGCGTCGGAGCTCCTACAATGAGCAGTTCTTC. Protein sequence: CASSWGRRSSYNEQFF.

The V and J genes are TRBV6-5 and TRBJ2-1; 9 nucleotides agree with TRBD2. Germline loops: CDR1 MNHEY, CDR2 SVGAGI. The CDR3 length is 15 residues. V lost 6 bases to trimming and J lost 4 bases; unmatched junction nucleotides: 7. In DNA, the CDR3 is TGTGCCAGCAGACTAGCGGGTAGCCGATACAATGAGCAGTTCTTC. Protein: CASRLAGSRYNEQFF.

This sequence joins TRBV28 and TRBJ2-4; a weak D match, TRBD2 (7 bases). Germline V gene lookup returns CDR1 MDHEN and CDR2 SYDVKM. This CDR3 has 13 amino acids. Trimming took 8 bases from V and 4 from J, leaving 12 bases between them. The CDR3 DNA follows: TGTGCCAGCGGGGGGGCGCCAAAAAACATTCAGTACTTC. Its translation: CASGGAPKNIQYF.

This clone was seen a few times. This rearrangement joins TRBV4-1 to TRBJ2-5, with 7 bases identical to TRBD2. TRBJ2-7 matches the DNA end more closely, so the J call is doubtful. The germline CDR1 and CDR2 sequences are MGHRA and YSYEKL. This CDR3 comprises 15 residues. For the CDR3, the DNA is TGCGCCAGCAGCCAAAGGAGCGGGGCCGTCTACGAGCAGTACTTC. It encodes CASSQRSGAVYEQYF.

This chain links TRBV2 with TRBJ1-2, with D uncertain. Trimming took 6 bases from V and 2 from J, leaving 13 bases between them. This CDR3 has 14 residues. In germline, CDR1 is SNHLY, CDR2 FYNNEI. The chain's CDR3 is CASRGDFTNYGYTF. CDR3 bases: TGTGCCAGCAGGGGAGACTTCACGAACTATGGCTACACCTTC.

This sequence joins TRBV2 and TRBJ1-2, with D maybe TRBD1 (6 bases). The CDR3 sequence is 14 residues long. With 8 bases removed from V and 1 base from J, the gap between germline ends came to 14 bases. Germline CDR1 is SNHLY and CDR2 is FYNNEI. The CDR3 DNA reads TGTGCCAGCGGACAACAGGGTAATAACTATGGCTACACCTTC. Translating it yields CASGQQGNNYGYTF.

This chain joins TRBV6-1 and TRBJ2-5, with D possibly matching TRBD2 (5 bases). In germline, CDR1 is MNHNS, CDR2 SASEGT. This CDR3 is 13 amino acids long. V was trimmed by 4 bases and J by 9 bases, leaving 15 bases between them. The CDR3: CASSAERKVPQYF. Written as DNA, the CDR3 is TGTGCCAGCAGTGCTGAGCGGAAAGTGCCCCAGTACTTC.